This T cell receptor beta chain was recovered during a study of cytomegalovirus exposure and HLA in healthy donors. The overall study: Early released data had about 85 million unique TCRs, all coming from HLA-typed donors.

It was with 60 Vbeta and 13 Jbeta primers that the PCR ran. Using immunoSEQ multiplex PCR, the repertoire was profiled, and TCRdb retains in-frame clones only, with some absent. The sample yields fewer than 150,000 clones, 80% seen once. With regard to this clone: Its antigen remains unidentified.

Findings and caveats of the study: Across donors, sequencing depth was assumed by presence/absence analyses to be roughly uniform. Many donors shared some public TCRs, even though most TCR sequences were rare.

Unmatched junction bases numbered 5, after V lost 5 bases and J lost 2 bases. The CDR3 consists of 15 residues. Germline V gives CDR1 KGHSH, CDR2 LQKENI. Sequenced: PBMCs. The V gene is TRBV18, the J gene TRBJ2-5; TRBD2 matches 10 bases. This clonotype was sampled from a man in his forties in good health and CMV-seronegative. The CDR3 region is CASSSGLARQETQYF. Here the CDR3 DNA reads TGTGCCAGCTCATCGGGACTAGCGCGGCAAGAGACCCAGTACTTC.